This T cell receptor (beta chain) was recorded in a study of cytomegalovirus exposure and HLA in healthy donors. The CDR3 sequence is 17 residues long. Germline lookup yields CDR1 MGHRA and CDR2 YSYEKL. PCR was performed using 60 Vbeta and 13 Jbeta primers. Measured with immunoSEQ multiplex PCR; TCRdb has only the in-frame clones, and not every one. Altogether some 180,000 clones are present, roughly 9.4% being singletons, with the ten largest covering approximately 1.5%. Notes on this clone: The antigen is unknown.

General study points: In a later analysis, specific HLA alleles were associated with under 20,000 TCR beta sequences at a 0.05 false discovery rate.

The clonotype originates from a woman in her thirties in good health and CMV-seropositive. The sequencing input was PBMCs. V usage is TRBV4-1 and J usage is TRBJ2-5; TRBD2 matches at 7 bases. Matching the DNA end better, TRBJ2-7 makes the J call doubtful. CDR3 sequence (DNA): TGCGCCAGCAGCCGGGGGGGTAACTACGGGAACTCCTACGAGCAGTACTTC. This codes for CASSRGGNYGNSYEQYF.